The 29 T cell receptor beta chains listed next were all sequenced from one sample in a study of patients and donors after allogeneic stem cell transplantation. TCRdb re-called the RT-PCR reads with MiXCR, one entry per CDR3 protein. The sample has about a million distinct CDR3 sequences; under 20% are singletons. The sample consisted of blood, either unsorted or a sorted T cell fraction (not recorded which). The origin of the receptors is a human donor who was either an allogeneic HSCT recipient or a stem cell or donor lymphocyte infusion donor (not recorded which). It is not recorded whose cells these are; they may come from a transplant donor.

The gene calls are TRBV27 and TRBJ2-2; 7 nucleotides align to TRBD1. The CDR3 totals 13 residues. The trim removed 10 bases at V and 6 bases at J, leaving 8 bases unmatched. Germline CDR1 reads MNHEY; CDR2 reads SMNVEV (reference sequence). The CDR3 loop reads CATRTGLAGELFF. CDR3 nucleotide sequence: TGTGCCACCCGGACAGGACTGGCCGGGGAGCTGTTTTTT.

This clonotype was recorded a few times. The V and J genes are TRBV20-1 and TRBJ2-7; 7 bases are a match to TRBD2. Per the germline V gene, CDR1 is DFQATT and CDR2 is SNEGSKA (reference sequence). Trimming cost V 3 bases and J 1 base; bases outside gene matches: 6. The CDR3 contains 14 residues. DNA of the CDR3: TGCAGTGCTAGGGAGGGAGGGAAATCCTACGAGCAGTACTTC. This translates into CSAREGGKSYEQYF.

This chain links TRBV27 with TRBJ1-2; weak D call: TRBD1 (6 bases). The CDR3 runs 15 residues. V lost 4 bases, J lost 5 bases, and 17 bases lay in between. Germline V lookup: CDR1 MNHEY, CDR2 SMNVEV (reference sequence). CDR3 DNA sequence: TGTGCCAGCAGTTCTTTTCCCGGGGGGCAGTATGGCTACACCTTC. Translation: CASSSFPGGQYGYTF.

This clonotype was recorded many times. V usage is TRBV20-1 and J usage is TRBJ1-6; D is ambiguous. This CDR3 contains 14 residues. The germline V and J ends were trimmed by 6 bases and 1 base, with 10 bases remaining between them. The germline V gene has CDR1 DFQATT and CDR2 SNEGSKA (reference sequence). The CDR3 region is CSATAGSYNSPLHF. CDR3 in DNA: TGCAGTGCCACAGCCGGATCCTATAATTCACCCCTCCACTTT.

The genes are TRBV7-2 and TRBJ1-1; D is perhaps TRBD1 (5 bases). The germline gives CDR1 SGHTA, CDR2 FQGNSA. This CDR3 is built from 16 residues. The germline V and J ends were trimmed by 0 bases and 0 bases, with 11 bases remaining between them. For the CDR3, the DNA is TGTGCCAGCAGCTTAGCGGGGGGACCGCTGAACACTGAAGCTTTCTTT. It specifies CASSLAGGPLNTEAFF.

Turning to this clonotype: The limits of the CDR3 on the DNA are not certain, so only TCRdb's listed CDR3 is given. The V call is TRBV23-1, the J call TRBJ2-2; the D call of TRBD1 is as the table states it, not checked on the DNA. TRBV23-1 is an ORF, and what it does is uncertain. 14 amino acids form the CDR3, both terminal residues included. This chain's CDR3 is CASSQSGDPGSCFF.

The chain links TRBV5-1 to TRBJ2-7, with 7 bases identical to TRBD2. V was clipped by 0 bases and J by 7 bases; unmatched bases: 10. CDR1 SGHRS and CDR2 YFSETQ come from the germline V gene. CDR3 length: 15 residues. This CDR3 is CASSLEPAGGGEQYF. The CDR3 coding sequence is TGCGCCAGCAGCTTGGAGCCAGCCGGCGGGGGAGAGCAGTACTTC. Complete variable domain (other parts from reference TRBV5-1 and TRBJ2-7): KAGVTQTPRYLIKTRGQQVTLSCSPISGHRSVSWYQQTPGQGLQFLFEYFSETQRNKGNFPGRFSGRQFSNSRSEMNVSTLELGDSALYLCASSLEPAGGGEQYFGPGTRLTVT.

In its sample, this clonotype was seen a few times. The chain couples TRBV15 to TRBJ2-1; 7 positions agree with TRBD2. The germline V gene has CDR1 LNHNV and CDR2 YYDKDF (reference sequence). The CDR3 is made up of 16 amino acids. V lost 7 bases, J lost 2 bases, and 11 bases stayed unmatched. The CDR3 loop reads CATKNQAGTPYNEQFF. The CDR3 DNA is TGTGCCACCAAAAATCAAGCGGGAACCCCCTACAATGAGCAGTTCTTC.

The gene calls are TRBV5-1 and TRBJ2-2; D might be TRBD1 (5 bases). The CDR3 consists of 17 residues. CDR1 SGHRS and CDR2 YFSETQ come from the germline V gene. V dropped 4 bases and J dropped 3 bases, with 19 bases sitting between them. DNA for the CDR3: TGCGCCAGCAGCATTGGGTTTCGACAGCCTGACACCGGGGAGCTGTTTTTT. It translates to CASSIGFRQPDTGELFF.

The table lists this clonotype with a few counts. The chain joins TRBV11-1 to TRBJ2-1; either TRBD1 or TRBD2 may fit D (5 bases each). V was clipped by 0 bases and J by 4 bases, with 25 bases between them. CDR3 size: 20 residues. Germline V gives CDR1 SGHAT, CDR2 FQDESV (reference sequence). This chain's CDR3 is CASSLAVFGRLGVEYNEQFF. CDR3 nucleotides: TGTGCCAGCAGCTTAGCGGTTTTCGGTCGGCTGGGGGTCGAATACAATGAGCAGTTCTTC. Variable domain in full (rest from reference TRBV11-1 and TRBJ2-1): EAEVAQSPRYKITEKSQAVAFWCDPISGHATLYWYRQILGQGPELLVQFQDESVVDDSQLPKDRFSAERLKGVDSTLKIQPAELGDSAMYLCASSLAVFGRLGVEYNEQFFGPGTRLTVL.

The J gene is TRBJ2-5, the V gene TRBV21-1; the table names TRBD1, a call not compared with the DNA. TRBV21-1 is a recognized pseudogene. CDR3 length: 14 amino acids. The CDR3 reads CASSKDRPQETQYF. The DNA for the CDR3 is TGTGCCAGCAGCAAAGATAGGCCACAAGAGACCCAGTACTTC.

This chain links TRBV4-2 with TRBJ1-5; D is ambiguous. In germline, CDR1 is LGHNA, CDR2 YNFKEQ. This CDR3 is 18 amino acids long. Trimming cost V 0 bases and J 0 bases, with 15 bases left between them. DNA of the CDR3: TGTGCCAGCAGCCAAGATATCTCAGGACGGTATAGCAATCAGCCCCAGCATTTT. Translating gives CASSQDISGRYSNQPQHF.

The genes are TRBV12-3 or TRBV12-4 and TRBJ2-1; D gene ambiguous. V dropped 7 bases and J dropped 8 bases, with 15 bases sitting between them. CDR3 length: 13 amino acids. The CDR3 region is CASTAYLAYEQFF. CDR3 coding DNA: TGTGCCAGCACAGCCTACTTAGCTTATGAGCAGTTCTTC.

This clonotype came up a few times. The chain's CDR3 is CASAQNPRSTDTQYF. CDR3 DNA: TGCGCCAGTGCCCAAAATCCCCGTAGCACAGATACGCAGTATTTT. V usage is TRBV5-1 and J usage is TRBJ2-3; D is undetermined. V was cut by 8 bases and J by 0 bases, with 16 bases left in between. CDR1 SGHRS and CDR2 YFSETQ come from the germline V gene. The CDR3 extends over 15 amino acids. Based on the CDR3 plus reference TRBV5-1 and TRBJ2-3, the full variable domain is KAGVTQTPRYLIKTRGQQVTLSCSPISGHRSVSWYQQTPGQGLQFLFEYFSETQRNKGNFPGRFSGRQFSNSRSEMNVSTLELGDSALYLCASAQNPRSTDTQYFGPGTRLTVL.

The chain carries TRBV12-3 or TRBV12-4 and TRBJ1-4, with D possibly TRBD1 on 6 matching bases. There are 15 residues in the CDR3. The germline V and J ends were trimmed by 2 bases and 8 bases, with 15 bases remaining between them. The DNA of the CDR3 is TGTGCCAGCAGTTTACGGGGGCGGGAACGGGAAAAACTGTTTTTT. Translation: CASSLRGREREKLFF.

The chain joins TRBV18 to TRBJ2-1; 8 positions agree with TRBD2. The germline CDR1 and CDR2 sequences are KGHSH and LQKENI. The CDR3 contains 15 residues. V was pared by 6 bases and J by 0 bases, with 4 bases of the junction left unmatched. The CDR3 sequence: CASSRTSRSYNEQFF. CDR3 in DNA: TGTGCCAGCTCCCGGACTAGCCGCTCCTACAATGAGCAGTTCTTC.

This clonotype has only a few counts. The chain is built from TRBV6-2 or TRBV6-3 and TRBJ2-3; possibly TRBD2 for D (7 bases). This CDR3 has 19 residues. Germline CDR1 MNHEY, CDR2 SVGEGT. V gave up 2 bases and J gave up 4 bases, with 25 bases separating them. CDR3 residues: CASSYDPLEGEGPPDTQYF. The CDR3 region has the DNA TGTGCCAGCAGTTACGACCCGTTAGAGGGGGAGGGCCCCCCAGATACGCAGTATTTT.

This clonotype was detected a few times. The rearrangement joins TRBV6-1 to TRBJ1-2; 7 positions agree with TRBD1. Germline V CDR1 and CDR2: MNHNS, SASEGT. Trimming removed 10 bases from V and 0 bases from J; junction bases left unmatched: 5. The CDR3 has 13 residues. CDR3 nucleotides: TGTGCCATCGGTGACAGGGCTAACTATGGCTACACCTTC. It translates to CAIGDRANYGYTF.

The chain's CDR3 is CASSLKGQGRVGETQYF. CDR3 sequence (DNA): TGTGCCAGCAGTTTAAAGGGCCAGGGTCGGGTAGGGGAGACCCAGTACTTC. The genes are TRBV27 and TRBJ2-5; D possibly corresponds to TRBD1 (5 bases). The CDR3 loop spans 17 amino acids. Trimming left V 2 bases short and J 5 bases short, with 21 bases between. Germline CDR1 is MNHEY and CDR2 is SMNVEV (reference sequence).

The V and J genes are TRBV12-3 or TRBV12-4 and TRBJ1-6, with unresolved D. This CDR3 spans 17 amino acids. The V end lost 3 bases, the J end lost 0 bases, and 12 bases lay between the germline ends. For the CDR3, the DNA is TGTGCCAGCAGTTTCGGTCCGTGGGGCTCCTATAATTCACCCCTCCACTTT. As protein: CASSFGPWGSYNSPLHF.

CDR3 protein: CASNRGGSYNEQFF. CDR3 DNA sequence: TGCGCCAGCAATAGAGGGGGAAGCTACAATGAGCAGTTCTTC. The J gene is TRBJ2-1, the V gene TRBV5-1, with a possible D match to TRBD1 (6 bases). The CDR3 is 14 residues long. Trimming stripped 6 bases from V and 3 bases from J, with 13 bases between. CDR1 is SGHRS and CDR2 is YFSETQ in the germline V gene.

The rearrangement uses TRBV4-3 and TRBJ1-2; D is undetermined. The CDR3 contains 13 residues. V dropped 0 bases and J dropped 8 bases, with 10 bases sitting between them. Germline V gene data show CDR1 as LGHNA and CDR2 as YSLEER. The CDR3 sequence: CASSQDRSRGYTF. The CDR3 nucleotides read TGCGCCAGCAGCCAAGATAGGTCCCGGGGCTACACCTTC.

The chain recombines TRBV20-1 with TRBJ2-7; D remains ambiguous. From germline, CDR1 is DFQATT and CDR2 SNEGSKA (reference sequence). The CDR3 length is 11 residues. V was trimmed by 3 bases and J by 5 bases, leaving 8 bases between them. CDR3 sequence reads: CSASISDEQYF. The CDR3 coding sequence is TGCAGTGCTAGTATATCTGACGAGCAGTACTTC.

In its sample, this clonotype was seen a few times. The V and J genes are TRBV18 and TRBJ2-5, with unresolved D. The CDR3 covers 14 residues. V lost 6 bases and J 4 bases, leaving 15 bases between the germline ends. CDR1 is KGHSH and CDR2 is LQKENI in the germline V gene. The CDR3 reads CASSSQLMGETQYF. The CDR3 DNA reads TGTGCCAGCTCCAGCCAGTTGATGGGAGAGACCCAGTACTTC.

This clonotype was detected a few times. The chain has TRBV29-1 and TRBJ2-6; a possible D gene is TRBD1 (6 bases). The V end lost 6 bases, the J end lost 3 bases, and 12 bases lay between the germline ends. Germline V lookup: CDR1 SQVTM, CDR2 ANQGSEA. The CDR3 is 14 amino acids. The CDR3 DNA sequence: TGCAGCGTCCAGGGGTTAGGTGGGGCCAACGTCCTGACTTTC. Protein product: CSVQGLGGANVLTF. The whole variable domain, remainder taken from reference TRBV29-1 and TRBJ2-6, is SAVISQKPSRDICQRGTSLTIQCQVDSQVTMMFWYRQQPGQSLTLIATANQGSEATYESGFVIDKFPISRPNLTFSTLTVSNMSPEDSSIYLCSVQGLGGANVLTFGAGSRLTVL.

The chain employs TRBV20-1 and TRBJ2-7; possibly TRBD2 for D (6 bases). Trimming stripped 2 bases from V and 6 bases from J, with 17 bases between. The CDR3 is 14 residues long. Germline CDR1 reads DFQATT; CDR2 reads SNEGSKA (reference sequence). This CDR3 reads CSARSPDRRGEQYF. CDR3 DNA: TGCAGTGCTAGATCCCCCGATAGGCGGGGCGAGCAGTACTTC.

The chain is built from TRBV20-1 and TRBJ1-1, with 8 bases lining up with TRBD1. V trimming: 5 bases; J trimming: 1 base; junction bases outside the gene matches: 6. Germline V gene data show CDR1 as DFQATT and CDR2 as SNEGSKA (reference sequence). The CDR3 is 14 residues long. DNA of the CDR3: TGCAGTGCTTTCCCCGGGACAGGGAACACTGAAGCTTTCTTT. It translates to CSAFPGTGNTEAFF.

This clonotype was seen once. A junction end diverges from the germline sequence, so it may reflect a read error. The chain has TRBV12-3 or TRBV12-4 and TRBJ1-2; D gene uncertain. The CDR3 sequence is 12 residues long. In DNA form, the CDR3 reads TGTGCCAGCAGTTTAGAGGACTATGGCTGCACCTTC. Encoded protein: CASSLEDYGCTF.

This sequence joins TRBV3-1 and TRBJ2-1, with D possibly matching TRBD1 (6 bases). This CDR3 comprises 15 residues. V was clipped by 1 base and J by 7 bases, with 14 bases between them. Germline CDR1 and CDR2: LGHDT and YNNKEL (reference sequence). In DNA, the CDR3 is TGTGCCAGCAGCCAAGTCCCCGCGAGGGGGAATGAGCAGTTCTTC. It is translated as CASSQVPARGNEQFF.